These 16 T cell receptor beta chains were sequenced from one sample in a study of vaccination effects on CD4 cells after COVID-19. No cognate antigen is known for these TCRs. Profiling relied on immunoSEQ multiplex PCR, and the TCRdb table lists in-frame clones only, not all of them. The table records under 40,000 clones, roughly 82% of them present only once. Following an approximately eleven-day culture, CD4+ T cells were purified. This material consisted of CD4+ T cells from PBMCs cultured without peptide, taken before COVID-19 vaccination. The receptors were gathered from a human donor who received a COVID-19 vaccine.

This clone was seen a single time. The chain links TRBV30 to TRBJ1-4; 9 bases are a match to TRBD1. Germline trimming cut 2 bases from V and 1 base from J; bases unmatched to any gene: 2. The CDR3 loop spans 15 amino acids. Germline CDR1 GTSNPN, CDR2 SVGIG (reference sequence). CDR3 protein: CAWSRGQGTNEKLFF. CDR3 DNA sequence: TGTGCCTGGAGTCGGGGACAGGGAACTAATGAAAAACTGTTTTTT.

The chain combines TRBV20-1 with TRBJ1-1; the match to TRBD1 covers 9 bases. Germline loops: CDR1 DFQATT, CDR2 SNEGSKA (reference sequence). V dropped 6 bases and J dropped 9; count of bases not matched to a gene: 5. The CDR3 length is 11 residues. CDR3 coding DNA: TGCAGTGCCATCGGGACAGGGAAAGCTTTCTTT. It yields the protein CSAIGTGKAFF.

Here the CDR3 reads CASSEAWGNEQYV. Written as DNA, the CDR3 is TGTGCCAGCAGTGAAGCATGGGGAAACGAGCAGTACGTC. The chain recombines TRBV6-1 with TRBJ2-7, with unresolved D. Deletions cut 0 bases from V and 5 bases from J, with 8 bases between. The CDR3 is made up of 13 amino acids. The germline V gene has CDR1 MNHNS and CDR2 SASEGT.

CDR3 region: CASSLIWGRETQYF. DNA for the CDR3: TGTGCCAGCAGCTTAATCTGGGGGAGGGAGACCCAGTACTTC. The J gene is TRBJ2-5, the V gene TRBV7-2; a possible D gene is TRBD2 (6 bases). The V end lost 2 bases, the J end lost 5 bases, and 12 bases lay between the germline ends. This CDR3 is 14 amino acids long. Germline lookup yields CDR1 SGHTA and CDR2 FQGNSA. The complete variable domain, with remaining parts taken from reference TRBV7-2 and TRBJ2-5, reads GAGVSQSPSNKVTEKGKDVELRCDPISGHTALYWYRQSLGQGLEFLIYFQGNSAPDKSGLPSDRFSAERTGGSVSTLTIQRTQQEDSAVYLCASSLIWGRETQYFGPGTRLLVL.

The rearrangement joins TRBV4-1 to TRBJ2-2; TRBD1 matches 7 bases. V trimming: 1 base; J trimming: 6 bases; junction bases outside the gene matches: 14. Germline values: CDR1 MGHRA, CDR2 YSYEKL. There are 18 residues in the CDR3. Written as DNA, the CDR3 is TGCGCCAGCAGCCAAGCGAGTTTCGGGACAGTGAGGGCCGGGGAGCTGTTTTTT. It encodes CASSQASFGTVRAGELFF.

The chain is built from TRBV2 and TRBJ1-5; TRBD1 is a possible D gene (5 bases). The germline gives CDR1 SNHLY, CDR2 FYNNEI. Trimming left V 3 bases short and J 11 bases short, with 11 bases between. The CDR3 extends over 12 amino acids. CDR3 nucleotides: TGTGCCAGCAGTGACAGGGAAAAAGCCCAGCATTTT. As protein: CASSDREKAQHF.

CDR3 amino acids: CAKGTGLGNTIYF. The CDR3 region has the DNA TGTGCCAAGGGGACAGGGCTCGGAAACACCATATATTTT. The rearrangement uses TRBV2 and TRBJ1-3; 9 positions match TRBD1. Germline CDR1 and CDR2: SNHLY and FYNNEI. The CDR3 covers 13 residues. V gave up 10 bases and J gave up 4 bases; unmatched junction bases: 5.

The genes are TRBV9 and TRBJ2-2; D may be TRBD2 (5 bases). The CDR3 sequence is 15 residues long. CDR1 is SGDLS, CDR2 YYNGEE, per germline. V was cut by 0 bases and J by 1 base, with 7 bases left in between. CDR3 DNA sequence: TGTGCCAGCAGCGTAGGTGCGGGGAACACCGGGGAGCTGTTTTTT. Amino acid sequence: CASSVGAGNTGELFF. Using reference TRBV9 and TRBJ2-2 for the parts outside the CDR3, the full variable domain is DSGVTQTPKHLITATGQRVTLRCSPRSGDLSVYWYQQSLDQGLQFLIQYYNGEERAKGNILERFSAQQFPDLHSELNLSSLELGDSALYFCASSVGAGNTGELFFGEGSRLTVL.

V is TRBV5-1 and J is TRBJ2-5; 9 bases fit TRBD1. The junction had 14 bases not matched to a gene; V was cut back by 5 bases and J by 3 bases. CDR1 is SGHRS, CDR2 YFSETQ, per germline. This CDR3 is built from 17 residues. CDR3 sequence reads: CASRPIPGTGSEETQYF. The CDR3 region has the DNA TGCGCCAGCAGACCTATACCAGGGACAGGGTCGGAAGAGACCCAGTACTTC.

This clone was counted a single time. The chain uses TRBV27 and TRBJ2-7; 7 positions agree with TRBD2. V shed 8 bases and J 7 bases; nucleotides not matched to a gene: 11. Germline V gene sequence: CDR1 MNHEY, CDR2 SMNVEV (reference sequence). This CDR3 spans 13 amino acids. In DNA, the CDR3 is TGTGCCAGCTCTGGGGGGGGTGGCGGGGAGCAGTACGTC. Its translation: CASSGGGGGEQYV.

The CDR3 region has the DNA TGCAGCGCCAGGACGGGGAACACTGAAGCTTTCTTT. Translated: CSARTGNTEAFF. The chain has TRBV29-1 and TRBJ1-1; no firm D call. This CDR3 comprises 12 residues. Germline V lookup: CDR1 SQVTM, CDR2 ANQGSEA. The V gene lost 7 bases and the J gene lost 1 base, with 10 bases spanning the gap.

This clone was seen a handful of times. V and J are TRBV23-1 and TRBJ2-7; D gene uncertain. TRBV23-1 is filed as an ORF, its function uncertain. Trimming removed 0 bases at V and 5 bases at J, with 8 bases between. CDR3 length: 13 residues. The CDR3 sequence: CASSQSQKHEQYV. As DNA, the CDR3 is TGCGCCAGCAGTCAATCGCAGAAGCACGAGCAGTACGTC.

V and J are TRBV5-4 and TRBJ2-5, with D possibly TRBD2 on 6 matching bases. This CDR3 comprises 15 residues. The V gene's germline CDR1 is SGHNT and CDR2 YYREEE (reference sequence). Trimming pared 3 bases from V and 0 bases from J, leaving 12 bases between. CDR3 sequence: CASSYRDWYQETQYF. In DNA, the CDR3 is TGTGCCAGCAGCTACCGGGACTGGTACCAAGAGACCCAGTACTTC.

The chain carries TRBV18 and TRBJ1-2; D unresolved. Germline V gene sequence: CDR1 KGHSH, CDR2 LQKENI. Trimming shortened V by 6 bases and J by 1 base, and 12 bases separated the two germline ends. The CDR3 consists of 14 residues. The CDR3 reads CASSSAAFNYGYTF. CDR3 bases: TGTGCCAGCTCGTCCGCCGCTTTTAACTATGGCTACACCTTC.

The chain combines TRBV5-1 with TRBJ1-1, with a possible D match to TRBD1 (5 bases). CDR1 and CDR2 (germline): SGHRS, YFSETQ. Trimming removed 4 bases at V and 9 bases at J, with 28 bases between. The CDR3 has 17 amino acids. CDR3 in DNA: TGCGCCAGCAGCCCGGGCCGGGGCGGTGGAAGGACACTGAAAGCTTTCTTT. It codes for CASSPGRGGGRTLKAFF.

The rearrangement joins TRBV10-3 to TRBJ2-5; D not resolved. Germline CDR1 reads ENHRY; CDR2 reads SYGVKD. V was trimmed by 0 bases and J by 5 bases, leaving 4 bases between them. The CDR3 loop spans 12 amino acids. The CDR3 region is CAISESGETQYF. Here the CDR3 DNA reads TGTGCCATCAGTGAGTCGGGGGAGACCCAGTACTTC.